This TCR beta chain is drawn from a study of naive and memory T cell subsets. The study, taken as a whole, reports: Gini index rose across naive, CM, EM and EMRA in CD4 and CD8. Naive repertoires, especially CD8, held a few larger clonotypes, possibly memory cells re-expressing CD45RA. In naive cells, over 90% of TCR sequences were seen only once. TCR abundance followed a power law differing between naive and memory subsets.

The beta constant-region primer was an equimolar mix of two oligonucleotides covering TRBC1 and TRBC2. Four rounds of PCR amplified the ligated cDNA using nested alpha and beta constant-region primers plus SP2. Using its own MiXCR run on the UMI-ligation and nested PCR reads, TCRdb lists one record per CDR3 protein. The sample records under 150,000 distinct CDR3 sequences, approximately 21% being singletons. About this clonotype itself: The target antigen is unknown.

The CDR3 is 16 amino acids. CDR1 and CDR2 (germline): MGHRA, YSYEKL. Trimming at V came to 4 bases and at J to 9 bases, leaving 11 bases not matched to a gene. Four subsets defined by CD45RA and CD27 were sorted after CD3, CD4, CD8 and live/dead staining. This TCR was recovered from a human donor in good health. The sequencing sample was made of naive CD8+ T cells from blood. The chain couples TRBV4-1 to TRBJ2-1; 11 nucleotides agree with TRBD1. CDR3 coding DNA: TGCGCCAGCAGCCCAGACATGGGGACAGGGGGGGGTGAGCAGTTCTTC. Encoded protein: CASSPDMGTGGGEQFF.